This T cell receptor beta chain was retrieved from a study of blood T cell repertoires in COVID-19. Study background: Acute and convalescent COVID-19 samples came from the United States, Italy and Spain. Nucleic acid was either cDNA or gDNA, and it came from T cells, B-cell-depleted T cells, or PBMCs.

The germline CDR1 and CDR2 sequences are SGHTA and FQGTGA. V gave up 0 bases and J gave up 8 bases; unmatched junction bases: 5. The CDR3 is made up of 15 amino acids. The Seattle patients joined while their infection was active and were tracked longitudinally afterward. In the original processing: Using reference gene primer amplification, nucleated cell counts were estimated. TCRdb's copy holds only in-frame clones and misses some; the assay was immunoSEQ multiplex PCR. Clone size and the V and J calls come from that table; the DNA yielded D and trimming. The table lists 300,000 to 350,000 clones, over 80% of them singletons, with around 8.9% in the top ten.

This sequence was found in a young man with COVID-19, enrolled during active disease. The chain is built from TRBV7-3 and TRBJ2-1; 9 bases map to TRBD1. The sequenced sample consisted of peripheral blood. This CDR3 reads CASSLTGTGIDEQFF. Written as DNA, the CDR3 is TGTGCCAGCAGCTTAACCGGGACAGGGATCGATGAGCAGTTCTTC.